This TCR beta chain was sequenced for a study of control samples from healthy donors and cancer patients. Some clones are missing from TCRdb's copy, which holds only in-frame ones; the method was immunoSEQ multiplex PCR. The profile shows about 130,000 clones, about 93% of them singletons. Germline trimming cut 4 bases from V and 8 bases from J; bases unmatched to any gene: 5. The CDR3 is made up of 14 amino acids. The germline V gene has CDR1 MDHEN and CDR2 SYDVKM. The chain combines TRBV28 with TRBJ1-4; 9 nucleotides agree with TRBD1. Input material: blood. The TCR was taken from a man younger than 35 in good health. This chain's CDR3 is CASSYRGPGEKLFF. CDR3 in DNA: TGTGCCAGCAGTTACAGGGGGCCGGGGGAAAAACTGTTTTTT.